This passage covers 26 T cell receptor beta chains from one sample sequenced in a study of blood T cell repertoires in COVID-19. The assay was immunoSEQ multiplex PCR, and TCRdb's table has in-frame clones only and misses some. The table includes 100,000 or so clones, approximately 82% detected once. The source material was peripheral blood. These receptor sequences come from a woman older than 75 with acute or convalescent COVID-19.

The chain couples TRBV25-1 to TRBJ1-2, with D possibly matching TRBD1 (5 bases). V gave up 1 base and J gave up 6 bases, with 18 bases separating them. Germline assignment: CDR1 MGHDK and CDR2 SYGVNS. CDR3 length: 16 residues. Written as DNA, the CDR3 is TGTGCCAGCAGTGAATCTCCCACCAGGGCGGGGGATGGCTACACCTTC. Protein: CASSESPTRAGDGYTF.

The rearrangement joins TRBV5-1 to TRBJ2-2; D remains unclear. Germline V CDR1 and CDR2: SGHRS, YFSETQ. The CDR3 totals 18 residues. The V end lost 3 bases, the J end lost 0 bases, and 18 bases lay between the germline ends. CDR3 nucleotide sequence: TGCGCCAGCAGCTGGCCACAGTCGACCTCTACGAACACCGGGGAGCTGTTTTTT. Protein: CASSWPQSTSTNTGELFF.

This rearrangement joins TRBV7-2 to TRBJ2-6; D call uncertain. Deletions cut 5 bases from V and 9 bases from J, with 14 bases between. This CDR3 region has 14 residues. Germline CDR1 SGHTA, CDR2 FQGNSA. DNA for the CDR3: TGTGCCAGCAGCCCCCCCCTGGCAGTCAACGTCCTGACTTTC. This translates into CASSPPLAVNVLTF. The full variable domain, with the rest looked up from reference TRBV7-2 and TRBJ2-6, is GAGVSQSPSNKVTEKGKDVELRCDPISGHTALYWYRQSLGQGLEFLIYFQGNSAPDKSGLPSDRFSAERTGGSVSTLTIQRTQQEDSAVYLCASSPPLAVNVLTFGAGSRLTVL.

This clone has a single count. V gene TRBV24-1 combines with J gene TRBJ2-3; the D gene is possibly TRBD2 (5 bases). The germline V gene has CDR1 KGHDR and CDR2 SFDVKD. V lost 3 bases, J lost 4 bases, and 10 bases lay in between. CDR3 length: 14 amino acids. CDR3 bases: TGTGCCACCAGTGATCCTCGGGGATCAGATACGCAGTATTTT. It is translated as CATSDPRGSDTQYF.

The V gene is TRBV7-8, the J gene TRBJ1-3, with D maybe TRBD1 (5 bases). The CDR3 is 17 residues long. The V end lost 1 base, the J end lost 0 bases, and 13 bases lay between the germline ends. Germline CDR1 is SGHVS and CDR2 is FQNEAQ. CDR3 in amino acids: CASSLGGGRNSGNTIYF. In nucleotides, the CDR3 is TGTGCCAGCAGCTTAGGGGGGGGACGGAACTCTGGAAACACCATATATTTT.

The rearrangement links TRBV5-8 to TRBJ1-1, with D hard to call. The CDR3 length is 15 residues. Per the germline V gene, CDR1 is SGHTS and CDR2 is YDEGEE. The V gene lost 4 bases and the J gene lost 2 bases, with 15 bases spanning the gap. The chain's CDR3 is CASSLGWGDNTEAFF. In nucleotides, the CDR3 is TGTGCCAGCAGCCTGGGTTGGGGAGATAACACTGAAGCTTTCTTT.

Written as DNA, the CDR3 is TGTGCCAGTAGGGGGTCCGGATATGAAAAACTGTTTTTT. It translates to CASRGSGYEKLFF. The chain recombines TRBV7-2 with TRBJ1-4; TRBD1 is a possible D gene (6 bases). Germline V lookup: CDR1 SGHTA, CDR2 FQGNSA. The CDR3 totals 13 residues. V was shortened by 9 bases and J by 6 bases, with 14 bases between the two germline ends.

The CDR3 loop reads CASSWTSGNSDTQYF. The DNA for the CDR3 is TGCGCCAGCAGTTGGACTAGCGGGAATTCGGATACGCAGTATTTT. The V call is TRBV5-1, the J call TRBJ2-3; the match to TRBD2 covers 12 bases. From germline, CDR1 is SGHRS and CDR2 YFSETQ. The CDR3 has 15 amino acids. V gave up 5 bases and J gave up 6 bases; unmatched junction bases: 7.

The CDR3 protein is CASKDRDRDPYEQYV. Here the CDR3 DNA reads TGTGCCAGCAAAGACCGGGACAGGGACCCCTACGAGCAGTACGTC. V and J are TRBV6-4 and TRBJ2-7, with 9 bases matching TRBD1. Germline values: CDR1 MRHNA, CDR2 SNTAGT. Trimming removed 7 bases from V and 2 bases from J; junction bases left unmatched: 9. This CDR3 comprises 15 residues.

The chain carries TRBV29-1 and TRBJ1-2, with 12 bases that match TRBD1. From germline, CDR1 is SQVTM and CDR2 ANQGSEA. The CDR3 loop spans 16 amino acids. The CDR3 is CSSAGDRGLRNYGYTF. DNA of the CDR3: TGCAGTTCCGCAGGGGACAGGGGGCTTCGAAACTATGGCTACACCTTC.

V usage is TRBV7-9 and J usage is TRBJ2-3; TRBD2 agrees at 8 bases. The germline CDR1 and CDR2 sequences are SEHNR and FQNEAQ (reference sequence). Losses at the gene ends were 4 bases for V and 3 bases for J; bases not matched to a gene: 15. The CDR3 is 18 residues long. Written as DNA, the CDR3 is TGTGCCAGCAGCTCAGGGTATCTGAGCGGGAGTGGGACAGATACGCAGTATTTT. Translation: CASSSGYLSGSGTDTQYF. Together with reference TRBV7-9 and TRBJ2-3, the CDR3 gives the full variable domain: DTGVSQNPRHKITKRGQNVTFRCDPISEHNRLYWYRQTLGQGPEFLTYFQNEAQLEKSRLLSDRFSAERPKGSFSTLEIQRTEQGDSAMYLCASSSGYLSGSGTDTQYFGPGTRLTVL.

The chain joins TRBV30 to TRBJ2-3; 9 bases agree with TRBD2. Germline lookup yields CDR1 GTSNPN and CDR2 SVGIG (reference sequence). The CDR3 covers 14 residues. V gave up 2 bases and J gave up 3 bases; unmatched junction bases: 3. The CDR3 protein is CAWSRAGGTDTQYF. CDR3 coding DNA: TGTGCCTGGAGTCGAGCGGGAGGAACAGATACGCAGTATTTT. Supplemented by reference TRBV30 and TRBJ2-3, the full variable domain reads SQTIHQWPATLVQPVGSPLSLECTVEGTSNPNLYWYRQAAGRGLQLLFYSVGIGQISSEVPQNLSASRPQDRQFILSSKKLLLSDSGFYLCAWSRAGGTDTQYFGPGTRLTVL.

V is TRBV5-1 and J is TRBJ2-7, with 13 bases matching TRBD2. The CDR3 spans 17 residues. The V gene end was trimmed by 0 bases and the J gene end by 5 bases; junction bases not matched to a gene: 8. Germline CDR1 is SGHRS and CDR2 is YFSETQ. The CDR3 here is CASSLGTSGRRGDEQYV. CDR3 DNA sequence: TGCGCCAGCAGCTTGGGGACTAGCGGGAGAAGAGGGGACGAGCAGTACGTC.

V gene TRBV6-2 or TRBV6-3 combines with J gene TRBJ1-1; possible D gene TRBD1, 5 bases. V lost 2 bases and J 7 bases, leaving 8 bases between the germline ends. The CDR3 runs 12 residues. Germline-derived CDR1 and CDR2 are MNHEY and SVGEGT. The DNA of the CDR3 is TGTGCCAGCAGTTACGGGGCCCTTGAAGCTTTCTTT. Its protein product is CASSYGALEAFF.

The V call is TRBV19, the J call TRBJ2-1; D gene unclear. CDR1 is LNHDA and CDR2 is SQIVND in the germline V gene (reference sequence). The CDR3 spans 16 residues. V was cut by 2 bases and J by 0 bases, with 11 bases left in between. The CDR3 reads CASSISSPSSYNEQFF. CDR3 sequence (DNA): TGTGCCAGTAGTATAAGTAGCCCAAGCTCCTACAATGAGCAGTTCTTC.

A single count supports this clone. CDR3 nucleotide sequence: TGTGCCACCAGTGGCAGCGGGACGTCCTACAATGAGCAGTTCTTC. Translation gives CATSGSGTSYNEQFF. The chain links TRBV24-1 to TRBJ2-1; 7 nucleotides line up with TRBD2. Germline CDR1 KGHDR, CDR2 SFDVKD. This CDR3 has 15 amino acids. The ends lost 5 bases at V and 1 base at J; junction bases unmatched: 4.

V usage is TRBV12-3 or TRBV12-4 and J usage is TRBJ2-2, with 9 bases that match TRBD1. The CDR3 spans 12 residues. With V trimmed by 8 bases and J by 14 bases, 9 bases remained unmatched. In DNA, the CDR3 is TGTGCCAGCGGGACCCGACAGGGGGGACTGTTTTTT. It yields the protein CASGTRQGGLFF.

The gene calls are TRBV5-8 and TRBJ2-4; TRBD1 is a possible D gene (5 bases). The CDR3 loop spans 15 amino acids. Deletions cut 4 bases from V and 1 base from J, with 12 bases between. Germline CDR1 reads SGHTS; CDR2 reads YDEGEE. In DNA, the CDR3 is TGTGCCAGCAGCCCAGGGTCGCTGGCCAAAAACATTCAGTACTTC. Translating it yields CASSPGSLAKNIQYF.

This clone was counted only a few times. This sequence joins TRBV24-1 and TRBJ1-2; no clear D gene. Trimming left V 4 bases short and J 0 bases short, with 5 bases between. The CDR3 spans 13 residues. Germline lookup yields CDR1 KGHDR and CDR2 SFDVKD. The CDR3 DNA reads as TGTGCCACCAGTGAACGGGCTAACTATGGCTACACCTTC. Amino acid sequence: CATSERANYGYTF.

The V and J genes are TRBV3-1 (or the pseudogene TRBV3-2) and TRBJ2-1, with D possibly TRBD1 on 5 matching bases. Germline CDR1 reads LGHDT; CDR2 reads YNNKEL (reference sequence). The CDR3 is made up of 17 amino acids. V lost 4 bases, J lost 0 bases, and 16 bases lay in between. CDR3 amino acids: CASSRIRQGSSYNEQFF. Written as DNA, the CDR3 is TGTGCCAGCAGCCGGATACGGCAGGGTAGCTCCTACAATGAGCAGTTCTTC.

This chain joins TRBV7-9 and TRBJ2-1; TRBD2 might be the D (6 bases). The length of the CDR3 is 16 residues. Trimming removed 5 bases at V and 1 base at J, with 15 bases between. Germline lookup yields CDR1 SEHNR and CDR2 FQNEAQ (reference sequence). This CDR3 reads CASSLSPGLSYNEQFF. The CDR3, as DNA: TGTGCCAGCAGCCTCTCTCCGGGACTTTCCTACAATGAGCAGTTCTTC.

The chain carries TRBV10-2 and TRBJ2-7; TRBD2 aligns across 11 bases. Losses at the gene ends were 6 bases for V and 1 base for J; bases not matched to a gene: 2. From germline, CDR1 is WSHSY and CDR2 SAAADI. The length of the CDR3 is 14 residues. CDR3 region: CASSPSGGSYEQYV. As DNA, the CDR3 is TGCGCCAGCAGCCCTAGCGGGGGGTCCTACGAGCAGTACGTC.

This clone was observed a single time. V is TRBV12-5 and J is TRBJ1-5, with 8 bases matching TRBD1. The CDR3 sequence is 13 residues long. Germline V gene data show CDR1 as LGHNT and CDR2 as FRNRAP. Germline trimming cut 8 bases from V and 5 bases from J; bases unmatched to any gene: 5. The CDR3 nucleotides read TGTGCTAGTAGGAGGGACAGGCATCAGCCCCAGCATTTT. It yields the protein CASRRDRHQPQHF.

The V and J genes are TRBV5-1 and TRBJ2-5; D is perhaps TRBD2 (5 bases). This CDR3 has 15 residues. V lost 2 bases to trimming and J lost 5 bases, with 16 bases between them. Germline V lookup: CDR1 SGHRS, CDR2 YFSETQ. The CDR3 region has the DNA TGCGCCAGCAGCTTCGAGACCCCCAGGAGGGAGACCCAGTACTTC. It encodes CASSFETPRRETQYF.

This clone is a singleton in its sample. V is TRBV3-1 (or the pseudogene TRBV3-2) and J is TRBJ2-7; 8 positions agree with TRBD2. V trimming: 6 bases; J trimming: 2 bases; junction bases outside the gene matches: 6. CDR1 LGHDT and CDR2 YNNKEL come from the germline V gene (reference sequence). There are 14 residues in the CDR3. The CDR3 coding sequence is TGTGCCAGCAGTTTTAGCGGGAAACCCTACGAGCAGTACTTC. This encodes CASSFSGKPYEQYF.

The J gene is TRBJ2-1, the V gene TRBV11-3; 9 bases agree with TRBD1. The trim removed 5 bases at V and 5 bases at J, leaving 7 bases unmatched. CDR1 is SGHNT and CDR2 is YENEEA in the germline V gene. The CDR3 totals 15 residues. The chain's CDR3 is CASSRDRGVDNEQFF. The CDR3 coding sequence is TGTGCCAGCAGCAGAGACAGGGGGGTAGACAATGAGCAGTTCTTC.